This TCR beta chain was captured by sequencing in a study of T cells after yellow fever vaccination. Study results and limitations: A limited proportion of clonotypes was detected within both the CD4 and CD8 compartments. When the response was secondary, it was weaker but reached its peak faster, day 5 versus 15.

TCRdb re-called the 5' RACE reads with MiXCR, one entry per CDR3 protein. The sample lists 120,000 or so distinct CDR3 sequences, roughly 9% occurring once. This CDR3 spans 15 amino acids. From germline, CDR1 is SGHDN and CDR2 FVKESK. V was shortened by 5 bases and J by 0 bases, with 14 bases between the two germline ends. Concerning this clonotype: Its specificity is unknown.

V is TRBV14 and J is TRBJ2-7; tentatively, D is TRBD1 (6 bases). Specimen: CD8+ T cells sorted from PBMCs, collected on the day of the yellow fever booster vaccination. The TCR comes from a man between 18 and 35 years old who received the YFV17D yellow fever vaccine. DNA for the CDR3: TGTGCCAGCAGCTCACAGGGACGAAGCTCCTACGAGCAGTACTTC. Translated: CASSSQGRSSYEQYF.